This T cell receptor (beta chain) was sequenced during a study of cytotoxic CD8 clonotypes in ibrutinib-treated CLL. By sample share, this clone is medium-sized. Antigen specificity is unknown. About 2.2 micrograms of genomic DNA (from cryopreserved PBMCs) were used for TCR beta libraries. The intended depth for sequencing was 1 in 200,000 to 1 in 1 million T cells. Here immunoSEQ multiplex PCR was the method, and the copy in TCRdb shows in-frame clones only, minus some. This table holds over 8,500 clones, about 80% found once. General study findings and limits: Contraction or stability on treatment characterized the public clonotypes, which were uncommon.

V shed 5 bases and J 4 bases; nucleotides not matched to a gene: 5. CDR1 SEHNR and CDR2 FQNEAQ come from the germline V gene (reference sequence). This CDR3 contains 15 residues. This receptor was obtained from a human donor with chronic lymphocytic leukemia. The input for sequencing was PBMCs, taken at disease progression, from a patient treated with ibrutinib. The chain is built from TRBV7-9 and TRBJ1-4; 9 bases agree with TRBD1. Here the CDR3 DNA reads TGTGCCAGCAGCCTCCGGACAGGGGATAATGAAAAACTGTTTTTT. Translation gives CASSLRTGDNEKLFF.